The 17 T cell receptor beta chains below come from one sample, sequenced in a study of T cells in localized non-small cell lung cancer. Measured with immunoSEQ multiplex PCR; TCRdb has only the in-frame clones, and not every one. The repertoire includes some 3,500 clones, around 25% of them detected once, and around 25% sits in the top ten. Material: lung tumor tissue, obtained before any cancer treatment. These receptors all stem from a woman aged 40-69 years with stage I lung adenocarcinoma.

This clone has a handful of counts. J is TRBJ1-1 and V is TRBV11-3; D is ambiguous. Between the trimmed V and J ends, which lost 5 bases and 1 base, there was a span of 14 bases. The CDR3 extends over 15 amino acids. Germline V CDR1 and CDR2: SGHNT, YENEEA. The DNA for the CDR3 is TGTGCCAGCAGCCCTCGGACCGGAAGGAACACTGAAGCTTTCTTT. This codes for CASSPRTGRNTEAFF.

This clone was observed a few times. The CDR3 spells CASSLTSGRSYEQYF. The CDR3 bases are TGTGCCAGCAGCCTAACTAGCGGAAGATCCTACGAGCAGTACTTC. The chain employs TRBV6-8 and TRBJ2-7, with 8 bases identical to TRBD2. Germline CDR1 is MNHGY and CDR2 is SAAAGT. The CDR3 consists of 15 residues. Trimming took 6 bases from V and 1 from J; bases not matched to a gene: 8.

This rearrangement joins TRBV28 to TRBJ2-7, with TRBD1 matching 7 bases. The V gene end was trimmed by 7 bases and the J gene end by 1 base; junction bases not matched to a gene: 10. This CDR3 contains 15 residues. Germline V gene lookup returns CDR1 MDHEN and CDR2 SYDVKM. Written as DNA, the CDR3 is TGTGCCAGCACGAGGGAAGGGACAGTATCCTACGAGCAGTACTTC. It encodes CASTREGTVSYEQYF.

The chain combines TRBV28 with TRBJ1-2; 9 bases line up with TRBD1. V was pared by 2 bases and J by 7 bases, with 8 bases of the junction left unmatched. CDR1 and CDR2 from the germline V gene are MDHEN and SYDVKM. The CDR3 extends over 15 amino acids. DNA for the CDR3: TGTGCCAGCAGTTTAGCCGAACAGGGGGCTAGTGGCTACACCTTC. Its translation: CASSLAEQGASGYTF.

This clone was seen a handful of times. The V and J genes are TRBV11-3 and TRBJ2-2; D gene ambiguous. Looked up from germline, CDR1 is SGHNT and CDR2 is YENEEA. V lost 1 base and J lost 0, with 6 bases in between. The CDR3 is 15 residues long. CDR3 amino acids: CASSLGQANTGELFF. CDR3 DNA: TGTGCCAGCAGCTTAGGGCAGGCGAACACCGGGGAGCTGTTTTTT.

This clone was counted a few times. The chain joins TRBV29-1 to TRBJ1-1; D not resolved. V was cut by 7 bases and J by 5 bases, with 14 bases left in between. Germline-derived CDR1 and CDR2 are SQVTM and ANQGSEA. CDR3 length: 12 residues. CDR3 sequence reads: CSASLEATEAFF. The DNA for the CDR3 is TGCAGCGCGTCCCTAGAAGCGACTGAAGCTTTCTTT.

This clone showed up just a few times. The CDR3 region has the DNA TGTGCCAGTACCGCACCGGGGCGCCAAGAGACCCAGTACTTC. Translated, it gives CASTAPGRQETQYF. The chain links TRBV19 to TRBJ2-5; D is perhaps TRBD1 or TRBD2 (5 bases each). Between the trimmed V and J ends, which lost 7 bases and 1 base, there was a span of 13 bases. This CDR3 spans 14 amino acids. The germline V gene has CDR1 LNHDA and CDR2 SQIVND (reference sequence).

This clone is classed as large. The CDR3 region is CASSLGAGINQPQHF. The CDR3, as DNA: TGTGCCAGCAGCCTGGGGGCAGGGATCAATCAGCCCCAGCATTTT. The V and J genes are TRBV11-3 and TRBJ1-5, with D maybe TRBD1 (6 bases). The ends were cut back, 5 bases at V and 3 bases at J, with 14 bases in the middle. The germline V gene encodes CDR1 SGHNT and CDR2 YENEEA. The CDR3 spans 15 residues.

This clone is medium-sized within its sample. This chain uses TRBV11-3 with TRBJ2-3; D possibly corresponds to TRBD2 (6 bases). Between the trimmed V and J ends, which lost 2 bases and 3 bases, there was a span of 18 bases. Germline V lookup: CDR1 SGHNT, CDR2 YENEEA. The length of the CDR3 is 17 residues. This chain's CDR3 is CASSLSSASVSTDTQYF. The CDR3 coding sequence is TGTGCCAGCAGCTTATCGTCCGCTAGCGTCTCGACAGATACGCAGTATTTT.

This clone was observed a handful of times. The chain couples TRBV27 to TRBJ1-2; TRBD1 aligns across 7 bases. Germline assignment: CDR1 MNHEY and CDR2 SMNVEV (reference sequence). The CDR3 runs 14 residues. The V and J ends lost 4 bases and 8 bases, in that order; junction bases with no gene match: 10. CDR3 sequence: CASSSLTGFGGYTF. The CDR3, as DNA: TGTGCCAGCAGTTCCCTGACAGGGTTCGGCGGCTACACCTTC.

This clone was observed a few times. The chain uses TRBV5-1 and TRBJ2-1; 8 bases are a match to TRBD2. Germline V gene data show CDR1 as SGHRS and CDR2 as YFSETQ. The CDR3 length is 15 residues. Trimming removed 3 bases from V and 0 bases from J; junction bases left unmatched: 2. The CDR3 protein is CASSSGTSSYNEQFF. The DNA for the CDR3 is TGCGCCAGCAGCTCCGGGACTAGCTCCTACAATGAGCAGTTCTTC.

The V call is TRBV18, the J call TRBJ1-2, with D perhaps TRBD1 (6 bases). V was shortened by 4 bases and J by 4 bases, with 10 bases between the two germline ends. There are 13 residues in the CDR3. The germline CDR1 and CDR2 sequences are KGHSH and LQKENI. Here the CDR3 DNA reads TGTGCCAGCTCACTCGACAGGCTCTATGGCTACACCTTC. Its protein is CASSLDRLYGYTF.

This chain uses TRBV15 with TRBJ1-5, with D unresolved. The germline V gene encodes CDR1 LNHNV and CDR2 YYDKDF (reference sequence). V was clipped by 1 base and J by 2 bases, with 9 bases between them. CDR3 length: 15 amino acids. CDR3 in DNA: TGTGCCACCAGCAGAGTAGGCAACGGCAATCAGCCCCAGCATTTT. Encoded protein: CATSRVGNGNQPQHF.

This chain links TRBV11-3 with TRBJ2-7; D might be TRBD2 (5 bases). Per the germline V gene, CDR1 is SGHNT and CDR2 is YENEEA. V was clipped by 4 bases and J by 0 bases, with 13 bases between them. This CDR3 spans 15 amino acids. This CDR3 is CASSYDWESSYEQYF. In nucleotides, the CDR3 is TGTGCCAGCAGCTACGACTGGGAGAGCTCCTACGAGCAGTACTTC.

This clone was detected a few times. The DNA of the CDR3 is TGTGCCAGCAGTTACGGCCTCCAGTATCCTAACTATGGCTACACCTTC. Translated: CASSYGLQYPNYGYTF. The chain links TRBV6-8 to TRBJ1-2; D call uncertain. V lost 2 bases, J lost 0 bases, and 13 bases lay in between. Per germline, CDR1 MNHGY and CDR2 SAAAGT. This CDR3 spans 16 amino acids.

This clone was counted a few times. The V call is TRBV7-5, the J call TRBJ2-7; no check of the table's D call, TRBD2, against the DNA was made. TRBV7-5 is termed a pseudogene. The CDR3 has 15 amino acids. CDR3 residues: CASSFISSGSYEQYF. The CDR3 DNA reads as TGTGCCAGCAGCTTCATTTCGAGCGGTTCCTACGAGCAGTACTTC.

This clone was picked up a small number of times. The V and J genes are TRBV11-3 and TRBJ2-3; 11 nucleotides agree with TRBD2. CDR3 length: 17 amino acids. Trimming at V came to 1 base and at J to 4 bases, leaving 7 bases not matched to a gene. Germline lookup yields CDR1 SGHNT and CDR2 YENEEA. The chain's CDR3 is CASSLGAVAGGPDTQYF. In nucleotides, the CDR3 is TGTGCCAGCAGCTTAGGCGCCGTAGCGGGAGGGCCAGATACGCAGTATTTT.